One sample yielded the 32 T cell receptor beta chains listed below, sequenced in a study of blood T cell repertoires in COVID-19. Some clones are missing from TCRdb's copy, which holds only in-frame ones; the method was immunoSEQ multiplex PCR. The table includes some 400,000 clones, about 90% detected once. Sample: PBMCs or T cells enriched from blood (not recorded which). These receptors were collected from a woman aged 25 to 39 who had recovered from COVID-19.

The chain links TRBV4-2 to TRBJ1-5, with 8 bases that match TRBD1. This CDR3 region has 15 residues. V was pared by 3 bases and J by 6 bases, with 7 bases of the junction left unmatched. From germline, CDR1 is LGHNA and CDR2 YNFKEQ. For the CDR3, the DNA is TGTGCCAGCAGCCAGCCGACAGGGGATGGTCAGCCCCAGCATTTT. Translated, it gives CASSQPTGDGQPQHF.

The gene calls are TRBV5-1 and TRBJ1-3; 7 bases agree with TRBD1. The CDR3 is 15 amino acids. In germline, CDR1 is SGHRS, CDR2 YFSETQ. J lost 0 bases, V lost 6 bases, and 6 bases had no gene match. CDR3 nucleotides: TGCGCCAGCAAGACAGGGAGTAACTCTGGAAACACCATATATTTT. Translated: CASKTGSNSGNTIYF.

The V gene is TRBV20-1, the J gene TRBJ2-1; tentative D call: TRBD1 (5 bases). The CDR3 totals 11 residues. V lost 6 bases and J 12 bases, leaving 15 bases between the germline ends. Germline CDR1 and CDR2: DFQATT and SNEGSKA (reference sequence). The CDR3 region is CSASAGPLQFF. In DNA form, the CDR3 reads TGCAGTGCGAGCGCAGGGCCCCTGCAGTTCTTC.

The J gene is TRBJ1-1, the V gene TRBV6-6; 9 bases align to TRBD1. V lost 5 bases and J lost 6; bases outside the gene matches: 10. Germline V CDR1 and CDR2: MNHNY, SVGAGI (reference sequence). The CDR3 consists of 15 residues. The CDR3 coding sequence is TGTGCCAGCAGTAAGAGAACAGGGGGCGAGCCTGAAGCTTTCTTT. Protein sequence: CASSKRTGGEPEAFF.

The V gene is TRBV25-1, the J gene TRBJ1-2, with D possibly TRBD1 on 5 matching bases. The CDR3 totals 14 residues. Germline loops: CDR1 MGHDK, CDR2 SYGVNS. The ends were cut back, 2 bases at V and 4 bases at J, with 11 bases in the middle. CDR3 residues: CASSEGAGLYGYTF. In DNA form, the CDR3 reads TGTGCCAGCAGTGAAGGGGCGGGACTCTATGGCTACACCTTC.

The chain has TRBV2 and TRBJ1-2; D unclear. Germline CDR1 is SNHLY and CDR2 is FYNNEI. This CDR3 has 15 residues. V was trimmed by 2 bases and J by 6 bases, leaving 16 bases between them. The CDR3 is CASSERFGERDGYTF. For the CDR3, the DNA is TGTGCCAGCAGTGAAAGGTTCGGAGAACGGGATGGCTACACCTTC.

The rearrangement joins TRBV4-2 to TRBJ2-1; TRBD2 matches at 10 bases. The CDR3 is 18 residues long. J lost 1 base, V lost 0 bases, and 6 bases had no gene match. Germline V gene sequence: CDR1 LGHNA, CDR2 YNFKEQ. CDR3 nucleotide sequence: TGTGCCAGCAGCCAAGATGGCACTAGCGGGAAGTCCTACAATGAGCAGTTCTTC. Translating gives CASSQDGTSGKSYNEQFF.

The chain couples TRBV14 to TRBJ2-3; D possibly corresponds to TRBD1 (6 bases). The CDR3 extends over 15 amino acids. The germline V and J ends were trimmed by 3 bases and 4 bases, with 14 bases remaining between them. Germline lookup yields CDR1 SGHDN and CDR2 FVKESK. In nucleotides, the CDR3 is TGTGCCAGCAGCCAGTTTCAGGGGTCCGCAGATACGCAGTATTTT. Translating gives CASSQFQGSADTQYF.

The chain is built from TRBV3-1 (or the pseudogene TRBV3-2) and TRBJ1-2; the D is unclear. Germline V lookup: CDR1 LGHDT, CDR2 YNNKEL (reference sequence). This CDR3 has 13 amino acids. V gave up 1 base and J gave up 8 bases, with 11 bases separating them. CDR3 sequence reads: CASSQGEAGGYTF. The DNA of the CDR3 is TGTGCCAGCAGCCAAGGAGAGGCGGGGGGCTACACCTTC.

This chain uses TRBV9 with TRBJ2-5; TRBD1 agrees at 8 bases. CDR3 size: 14 residues. V lost 4 bases, J lost 1 base, and 3 bases stayed unmatched. Germline V gives CDR1 SGDLS, CDR2 YYNGEE. This CDR3 reads CASSLGQGQETQYF. As DNA, the CDR3 is TGTGCCAGCAGCTTAGGACAGGGCCAAGAGACCCAGTACTTC.

V usage is TRBV28 and J usage is TRBJ1-1; 9 nucleotides agree with TRBD1. V was clipped by 5 bases and J by 3 bases; unmatched bases: 10. Germline V CDR1 and CDR2: MDHEN, SYDVKM. The CDR3 extends over 16 amino acids. The CDR3 DNA is TGTGCCAGCAGTCCAGGGACAGGGCTAGGGGACACTGAAGCTTTCTTT. It encodes CASSPGTGLGDTEAFF.

This clone was detected only once. The chain joins TRBV5-1 to TRBJ1-5, with TRBD1 matching 8 bases. The CDR3 runs to 17 residues. The trim removed 0 bases at V and 3 bases at J, leaving 8 bases unmatched. CDR1 is SGHRS and CDR2 is YFSETQ in the germline V gene. In DNA form, the CDR3 reads TGCGCCAGCAGCTTGGAACAGGGGGACCGTCTCAATCAGCCCCAGCATTTT. Translated: CASSLEQGDRLNQPQHF.

The chain combines TRBV11-2 with TRBJ2-5, with a tentative D call TRBD2 (5 bases). Per germline, CDR1 SGHAT and CDR2 FQNNGV. The CDR3 runs to 13 residues. V was clipped by 1 base and J by 6 bases, with 9 bases between them. CDR3 loop: CASSLGGRQTQYF. Written as DNA, the CDR3 is TGTGCCAGCAGCTTAGGAGGGAGACAGACCCAGTACTTC.

Only one count was recorded for this clone. The chain is built from TRBV3-1 (or the pseudogene TRBV3-2) and TRBJ1-3; D not resolved. Trimming took 8 bases from V and 0 from J, leaving 5 bases between them. Looked up from germline, CDR1 is LGHDT and CDR2 is YNNKEL (reference sequence). The CDR3 has 12 amino acids. Written as DNA, the CDR3 is TGTGCCAGCCAACACTCTGGAAACACCATATATTTT. Its translation: CASQHSGNTIYF.

The chain combines TRBV2 with TRBJ1-1, with D possibly matching TRBD1 (5 bases). This CDR3 is built from 13 residues. Germline values: CDR1 SNHLY, CDR2 FYNNEI. V was cut by 5 bases and J by 1 base, with 8 bases left in between. In DNA form, the CDR3 reads TGTGCCAGCAGTCTGACAGCGAACACTGAAGCTTTCTTT. Its translation: CASSLTANTEAFF.

The rearrangement uses TRBV12-3 or TRBV12-4 and TRBJ1-1; no reliable D call. Between the trimmed V and J ends, which lost 6 bases and 2 bases, there was a span of 10 bases. The length of the CDR3 is 13 residues. For the CDR3, the DNA is TGTGCCAGCAGCAAAAGCGAAAACACTGAAGCTTTCTTT. This sequence encodes CASSKSENTEAFF.

The CDR3 nucleotides read TGTGCCACCAGCAGAGTTGTAACAGCCGACACGCCCAATGAGCAGTTCTTC. The encoded protein is CATSRVVTADTPNEQFF. V usage is TRBV15 and J usage is TRBJ2-1; no clear D gene. The germline V gene has CDR1 LNHNV and CDR2 YYDKDF (reference sequence). Trimming removed 1 base at V and 6 bases at J, with 19 bases between. This CDR3 is built from 17 residues.

This clone was detected once. The chain is built from TRBV12-3 or TRBV12-4 and TRBJ1-1; a possible D gene is TRBD1 (5 bases). This CDR3 has 13 amino acids. V shed 6 bases and J shed 6 bases, with 14 bases lying between them. CDR3 sequence (DNA): TGTGCCAGCAGACCAGGGTTCGTCGCTGAAGCTTTCTTT. It encodes CASRPGFVAEAFF.

The gene calls are TRBV9 and TRBJ2-4; maybe TRBD2 (5 bases). V was shortened by 0 bases and J by 5 bases, with 9 bases between the two germline ends. CDR3 size: 14 residues. Germline CDR1 reads SGDLS; CDR2 reads YYNGEE. CDR3 protein: CASSVGWTQNIQYF. CDR3 nucleotide sequence: TGTGCCAGCAGCGTAGGGTGGACTCAAAACATTCAGTACTTC.

Of note for this clone: The CDR3 ends on some other residue instead of the conserved phenylalanine or tryptophan, so this is likely a read error. The DNA is left out, because the CDR3 cannot be placed on it with certainty; the CDR3 is given as TCRdb lists it. The rearrangement joins TRBV6-1 to TRBJ2-7; the table assigns TRBD1, which was not confirmed against the DNA. From its first to its last residue, the CDR3 has 11 amino acids. Germline values: CDR1 MNHNS, CDR2 SASEGT. CDR3 loop: CASSERRGQEI.

V gene TRBV5-1 combines with J gene TRBJ1-1; D gene ambiguous. The CDR3 has 11 amino acids. The ends were cut back, 7 bases at V and 8 bases at J, with 12 bases in the middle. Germline CDR1 is SGHRS and CDR2 is YFSETQ. In DNA, the CDR3 is TGCGCCAGCCAGGAGGCCAAGGAAGCTTTCTTT. Amino acids: CASQEAKEAFF.

CDR3 DNA: TGTGCCAGCAGCTTGGCGGGTCTCCAGCATTTT. Translation: CASSLAGLQHF. The rearrangement joins TRBV5-8 to TRBJ1-5; no firm D call. Germline V CDR1 and CDR2: SGHTS, YDEGEE. This CDR3 has 11 residues. Between the trimmed V and J ends, which lost 0 bases and 12 bases, there was a span of 7 bases.

The rearrangement joins TRBV5-1 to TRBJ1-1; 9 bases are shared with TRBD1. In germline, CDR1 is SGHRS, CDR2 YFSETQ. The CDR3 has 18 residues. V lost 7 bases to trimming and J lost 1 base; unmatched junction nucleotides: 17. This chain's CDR3 is CASSHRTGTGFRNTEAFF. CDR3 sequence (DNA): TGCGCCAGCTCCCATAGGACCGGGACAGGGTTCCGGAACACTGAAGCTTTCTTT.

V and J are TRBV6-2 or TRBV6-3 and TRBJ1-1; perhaps TRBD1 as D (5 bases). This CDR3 has 14 residues. Germline V gene data show CDR1 as MNHEY and CDR2 as SVGEGT. Trimming shortened V by 5 bases and J by 12 bases, and 22 bases separated the two germline ends. The CDR3: CASSLTWGQPKPFF. The CDR3 DNA reads as TGTGCCAGCAGTCTCACCTGGGGCCAACCTAAACCTTTCTTT.

The V call is TRBV5-1, the J call TRBJ1-6, with 7 positions matching TRBD1. The CDR3 covers 15 residues. The junction had 4 bases not matched to a gene; V was cut back by 0 bases and J by 7 bases. CDR1 and CDR2 (germline): SGHRS, YFSETQ. The CDR3 protein is CASSLAGTENSPLHF. CDR3 nucleotide sequence: TGCGCCAGCAGCTTGGCCGGGACAGAAAATTCACCCCTCCACTTT.

In the case of this clone: Other DNA sequences in this specimen translate into the identical CDR3. V gene TRBV9 combines with J gene TRBJ1-1; D ambiguous. Germline V gene data show CDR1 as SGDLS and CDR2 as YYNGEE. The CDR3 contains 13 residues. Trimming cost V 0 bases and J 0 bases, with 3 bases left between them. The chain's CDR3 is CASSVAVNTEAFF. DNA for the CDR3: TGTGCCAGCAGCGTAGCTGTGAACACTGAAGCTTTCTTT.

The chain employs TRBV5-1 and TRBJ2-1, with D maybe TRBD1 (5 bases). CDR1 SGHRS and CDR2 YFSETQ come from the germline V gene. The CDR3 runs 18 residues. V was trimmed by 2 bases and J by 3 bases, leaving 21 bases between them. CDR3 bases: TGCGCCAGCAGCTTCCCAATAAAAGACAGTACCCTCTACAATGAGCAGTTCTTC. Protein: CASSFPIKDSTLYNEQFF.

The chain is built from TRBV6-1 and TRBJ1-2, with TRBD1 as a possible D gene (6 bases). CDR1 MNHNS and CDR2 SASEGT come from the germline V gene. V was trimmed by 4 bases and J by 3 bases, leaving 18 bases between them. The CDR3 sequence is 16 residues long. The CDR3 DNA sequence: TGTGCCAGCAGTGGGGGGCGGGTCGTTCGTTACTATGGCTACACCTTC. This encodes CASSGGRVVRYYGYTF.

The chain recombines TRBV28 with TRBJ1-5, with 8 bases lining up with TRBD1. This CDR3 has 15 amino acids. Germline CDR1 and CDR2: MDHEN and SYDVKM. The V segment lost 4 bases and the J segment 2 bases; nucleotides outside the gene matches: 4. The CDR3 spells CASSSPGQGNQPQHF. For the CDR3, the DNA is TGTGCCAGCAGTTCACCGGGACAGGGCAATCAGCCCCAGCATTTT.

The chain links TRBV27 to TRBJ2-7; no clear D gene. This CDR3 is 10 amino acids long. Germline values: CDR1 MNHEY, CDR2 SMNVEV (reference sequence). V was clipped by 6 bases and J by 5 bases, with 5 bases between them. The CDR3 DNA is TGTGCCAGCAGGGGCAACGAGCAGTACTTC. The encoded protein is CASRGNEQYF.

The chain joins TRBV15 to TRBJ2-7, with TRBD2 as a possible D gene (6 bases). The CDR3 is 15 amino acids. Trimming cost V 0 bases and J 3 bases, with 12 bases left between them. CDR1 and CDR2 (germline): LNHNV, YYDKDF (reference sequence). DNA of the CDR3: TGTGCCACCAGCAGAGAAACGGGAGTCCACTACGAGCAGTACTTC. Amino acids: CATSRETGVHYEQYF.

A word on this clone: Mismatch with germline at one junction end may stem from a read error. The V gene is TRBV7-7, the J gene TRBJ2-1, with D unclear. Germline V gene sequence: CDR1 SSHAT, CDR2 FNYEAQ (reference sequence). The CDR3 runs 15 residues. CDR3 loop: CASSLSQSFYNEQFF. CDR3 DNA sequence: TGTGCTAGCAGCTTAAGTCAGTCGTTCTACAATGAGCAGTTCTTC.